The T cell receptor (beta chain) described here comes from a study of T cell repertoires in cytomegalovirus infection. Across the study: Public TCR beta signatures indicated both CMV infection and matching HLA type.

TCRdb re-called the reads through MiXCR, storing one row per CDR3 protein. The data hold a few hundred thousand distinct CDR3 sequences, with approximately 9.1% observed a single time. The CDR3 is 16 residues long. The V and J ends lost 5 bases and 5 bases, in that order; junction bases with no gene match: 11. This clonotype was recorded at least ten times. Its antigen is currently unknown. Broader study findings: Cumulative public TCR beta family frequency identified CMV carriers with the relevant HLA. Dominating the ex vivo response were TCR beta clonotypes that were CMV-specific and HLA-C-restricted.

Sequencing was performed on PBMCs. This sequence joins TRBV12-3 or TRBV12-4 and TRBJ2-3, with 9 positions matching TRBD2. The TCR sequence derives from a human donor in good health (CMV status not recorded). Some clones in this sample may be carry-over from other donors' samples. This CDR3 is CASSSRAGGVVDTQYF. DNA of the CDR3: TGTGCCAGCAGTAGCAGAGCGGGAGGAGTAGTAGATACGCAGTATTTT.